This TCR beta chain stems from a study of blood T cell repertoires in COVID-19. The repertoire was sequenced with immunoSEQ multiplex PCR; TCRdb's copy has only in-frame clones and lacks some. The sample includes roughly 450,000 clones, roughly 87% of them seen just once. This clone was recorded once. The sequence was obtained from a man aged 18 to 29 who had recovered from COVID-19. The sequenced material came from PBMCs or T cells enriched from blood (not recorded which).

The CDR3 spells CASSLGGTFYEQYF. Here the CDR3 DNA reads TGTGCCAGCAGCTTAGGAGGTACTTTCTACGAGCAGTACTTC. The V gene is TRBV11-1, the J gene TRBJ2-7; D ambiguous. Looked up from germline, CDR1 is SGHAT and CDR2 is FQDESV (reference sequence). V was cut by 1 base and J by 3 bases, with 10 bases left in between. The CDR3 spans 14 residues.